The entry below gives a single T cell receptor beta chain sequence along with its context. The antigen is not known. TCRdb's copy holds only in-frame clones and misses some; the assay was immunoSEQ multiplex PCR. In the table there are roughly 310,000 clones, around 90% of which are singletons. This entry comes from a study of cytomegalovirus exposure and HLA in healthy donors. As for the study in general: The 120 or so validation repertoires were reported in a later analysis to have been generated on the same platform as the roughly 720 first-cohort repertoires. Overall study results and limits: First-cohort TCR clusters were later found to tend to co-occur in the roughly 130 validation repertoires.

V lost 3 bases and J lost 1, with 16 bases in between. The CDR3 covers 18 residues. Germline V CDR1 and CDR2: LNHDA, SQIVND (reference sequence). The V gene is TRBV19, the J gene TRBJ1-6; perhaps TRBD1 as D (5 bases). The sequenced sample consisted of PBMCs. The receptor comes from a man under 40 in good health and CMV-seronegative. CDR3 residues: CASSIGHVRSSYNSPLHF. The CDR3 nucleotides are TGTGCCAGTAGTATTGGACACGTCAGGTCTTCCTATAATTCACCCCTCCACTTT.